This T cell receptor beta chain emerged from a study of blood T cell repertoires in COVID-19. Study in general: The study drew acute and convalescent COVID-19 samples from the United States, Italy and Spain. Sources were T cells, B-cell-depleted T cells, or PBMCs; the material itself was cDNA or gDNA.

CDR1 and CDR2 (germline): MNHEY, SVGAGI. The CDR3 runs to 15 residues. J gave up 2 bases and V 5 bases, and 6 bases lay outside the gene matches. How the authors handled the data: Reference gene primer amplification yielded estimated nucleated cell counts. Profiling relied on immunoSEQ multiplex PCR, and the TCRdb table lists in-frame clones only, not all of them. V and J calls and clone size follow that table, whereas D and trimming were derived from the DNA. There are 130,000 to 150,000 clones in the sample; more than 75% occur only once, and roughly 2.6% lies in the top ten. This clonotype was sampled from a human donor with acute or convalescent COVID-19. The donor label of this sample is uncertain. The rearrangement joins TRBV6-5 to TRBJ1-3; 7 bases are a match to TRBD1. Material: peripheral blood. CDR3 protein: CASSRNRGTGNTIYF. CDR3 nucleotide sequence: TGTGCCAGCAGTCGGAACAGGGGAACTGGAAACACCATATATTTT.